The 14 T cell receptor beta chains listed next were all sequenced from one sample in a study of cytomegalovirus exposure and HLA in healthy donors. The PCR used 60 Vbeta and 13 Jbeta primers. The repertoire was sequenced with immunoSEQ multiplex PCR; TCRdb's copy has only in-frame clones and lacks some. The sample yields 110,000 to 150,000 clones, 80% to 90% seen once. Sequencing was done on a sample of PBMCs. These receptors all stem from a woman between 35 and 50 years old in good health and CMV-seropositive.

This clone was picked up one time. The rearrangement uses TRBV19 and TRBJ1-2; D not resolved. This CDR3 has 13 residues. CDR1 is LNHDA and CDR2 is SQIVND in the germline V gene (reference sequence). The ends were cut back, 6 bases at V and 0 bases at J, with 8 bases in the middle. The CDR3 nucleotides are TGTGCCAGTAGCCTGATAGCTAACTATGGCTACACCTTC. Translated: CASSLIANYGYTF.

This chain links TRBV10-3 with TRBJ2-3, with D hard to call. Germline loops: CDR1 ENHRY, CDR2 SYGVKD. This CDR3 spans 13 amino acids. The V end was cut by 8 bases, the J end by 4 bases, with 13 bases between. The CDR3 spells CAIGPESPDTQYF. In DNA, the CDR3 is TGTGCCATCGGGCCCGAGTCTCCAGATACGCAGTATTTT.

The chain couples TRBV5-4 to TRBJ2-3; D unresolved. This CDR3 contains 10 residues. Germline V CDR1 and CDR2: SGHNT, YYREEE (reference sequence). The V end was cut by 7 bases, the J end by 5 bases, with 5 bases between. CDR3: CASGKDTQYF. The CDR3 coding sequence is TGTGCCAGCGGCAAAGATACGCAGTATTTT.

This clone was observed a handful of times. V is TRBV30 and J is TRBJ1-1; D remains ambiguous. V lost 4 bases and J 8 bases, leaving 14 bases between the germline ends. Germline V gives CDR1 GTSNPN, CDR2 SVGIG (reference sequence). The CDR3 spans 12 residues. The CDR3 DNA reads TGTGCCTGGACCCCAGGAAGAGAAGAAGCTTTCTTT. Amino acids: CAWTPGREEAFF. Full variable domain (remainder filled in from reference TRBV30 and TRBJ1-1): SQTIHQWPATLVQPVGSPLSLECTVEGTSNPNLYWYRQAAGRGLQLLFYSVGIGQISSEVPQNLSASRPQDRQFILSSKKLLLSDSGFYLCAWTPGREEAFFGQGTRLTVV.

The chain has TRBV19 and TRBJ2-2; 7 bases are a match to TRBD1. The CDR3 consists of 16 residues. Germline V gene data show CDR1 as LNHDA and CDR2 as SQIVND (reference sequence). Trimming cost V 5 bases and J 4 bases; bases outside gene matches: 10. The CDR3 DNA reads TGTGCCAGTAGTCGTGAGGGGGCGCCGAGCACCGGGGAGCTGTTTTTT. It is translated as CASSREGAPSTGELFF.

The chain has TRBV30 and TRBJ1-1; no definite D call. The germline V gene has CDR1 GTSNPN and CDR2 SVGIG (reference sequence). CDR3 size: 13 residues. V was shortened by 8 bases and J by 5 bases, with 18 bases between the two germline ends. CDR3 residues: CALDSRRETEAFF. The CDR3 nucleotides read TGTGCCCTCGATTCGCGGAGGGAGACTGAAGCTTTCTTT.

This clone showed up just a few times. The V gene is TRBV6-1, the J gene TRBJ1-2; D perhaps matches TRBD1 (6 bases). The CDR3 covers 14 residues. Trimming shortened V by 4 bases and J by 5 bases, and 14 bases separated the two germline ends. CDR1 is MNHNS, CDR2 SASEGT, per germline. CDR3 sequence reads: CASSASRGAYGYTF. In nucleotides, the CDR3 is TGTGCCAGCAGTGCCAGCAGGGGCGCATATGGCTACACCTTC.

The genes are TRBV5-4 and TRBJ2-3, with D tentatively TRBD2 (6 bases). Trimming pared 2 bases from V and 5 bases from J, leaving 15 bases between. Germline CDR1 SGHNT, CDR2 YYREEE (reference sequence). The length of the CDR3 is 15 residues. This CDR3 is CASSFRDWWQDTQYF. DNA of the CDR3: TGTGCCAGCAGCTTCCGGGACTGGTGGCAAGATACGCAGTATTTT.

This clone appeared once. The CDR3 sequence is CAISPGQGFTEAFF. CDR3 nucleotide sequence: TGTGCCATCAGCCCGGGACAGGGGTTTACTGAAGCTTTCTTT. The chain links TRBV10-3 to TRBJ1-1; 10 bases match TRBD1. The CDR3 consists of 14 residues. V shed 6 bases and J 5 bases; nucleotides not matched to a gene: 6. Per germline, CDR1 ENHRY and CDR2 SYGVKD.

The J gene is TRBJ2-3, the V gene TRBV9; TRBD2 is a possible D gene (5 bases). Trimming removed 3 bases from V and 0 bases from J, with 8 bases in between. Germline loops: CDR1 SGDLS, CDR2 YYNGEE. This CDR3 region has 14 residues. This CDR3 reads CASSAEGSTDTQYF. As DNA, the CDR3 is TGTGCCAGCAGCGCCGAGGGAAGCACAGATACGCAGTATTTT.

The rearrangement links TRBV7-6 to TRBJ2-2, with 9 bases matching TRBD2. The V and J ends lost 5 bases and 1 base, in that order; junction bases with no gene match: 5. The germline V gene encodes CDR1 SGHVS and CDR2 FNYEAQ. The CDR3 covers 16 residues. The CDR3 nucleotides read TGTGCCAGCAGCCCGGCAGCGGGGGGGAACACCGGGGAGCTGTTTTTT. It encodes CASSPAAGGNTGELFF.

This clone has just a few counts. The chain is built from TRBV18 and TRBJ2-7, with 9 bases aligning to TRBD2. V lost 2 bases to trimming and J lost 6 bases; unmatched junction nucleotides: 8. The CDR3 runs to 15 residues. From germline, CDR1 is KGHSH and CDR2 LQKENI. DNA of the CDR3: TGTGCCAGCTCACCAGGTAGCGGGAGATCTGGCGAGCAGTACTTC. Its protein product is CASSPGSGRSGEQYF.

This clone appeared once. The chain combines TRBV5-8 with TRBJ1-4; 7 nucleotides agree with TRBD1. Losses at the gene ends were 4 bases for V and 7 bases for J; bases not matched to a gene: 10. Germline V gene lookup returns CDR1 SGHTS and CDR2 YDEGEE. The CDR3 is 15 amino acids. The CDR3 region is CASSLGRGLGEKLFF. Here the CDR3 DNA reads TGTGCCAGCAGCCTCGGGAGGGGGCTGGGTGAAAAACTGTTTTTT.

The V call is TRBV28, the J call TRBJ2-2, with 7 bases matching TRBD2. This CDR3 spans 12 amino acids. V lost 11 bases and J lost 4; bases outside the gene matches: 4. The germline V gene has CDR1 MDHEN and CDR2 SYDVKM. The CDR3 spells CAGEGTTGELFF. The CDR3 DNA reads as TGTGCCGGGGAGGGCACCACCGGGGAGCTGTTTTTT.